This TCR beta chain was captured in a study of blood T cell repertoires in COVID-19. CDR1 is SGHDT, CDR2 YYEEEE, per germline. There are 15 residues in the CDR3. The V and J ends lost 0 bases and 3 bases respectively, with 12 bases between them. TCRdb's table, derived via immunoSEQ multiplex PCR, lists solely in-frame clones and lacks some. Among some 200,000 clones, 75% to 90% were seen once, and the ten largest hold about 6%. The origin of this receptor is a woman aged 35 to 49 with acute or convalescent COVID-19. This chain connects TRBV5-6 to TRBJ1-2, with D possibly TRBD1 on 6 matching bases. The sequenced sample was peripheral blood. CDR3 sequence (DNA): TGTGCCAGCAGCTTGGGGGGGCGCTGGGACTATGGCTACACCTTC. Encoded protein: CASSLGGRWDYGYTF.